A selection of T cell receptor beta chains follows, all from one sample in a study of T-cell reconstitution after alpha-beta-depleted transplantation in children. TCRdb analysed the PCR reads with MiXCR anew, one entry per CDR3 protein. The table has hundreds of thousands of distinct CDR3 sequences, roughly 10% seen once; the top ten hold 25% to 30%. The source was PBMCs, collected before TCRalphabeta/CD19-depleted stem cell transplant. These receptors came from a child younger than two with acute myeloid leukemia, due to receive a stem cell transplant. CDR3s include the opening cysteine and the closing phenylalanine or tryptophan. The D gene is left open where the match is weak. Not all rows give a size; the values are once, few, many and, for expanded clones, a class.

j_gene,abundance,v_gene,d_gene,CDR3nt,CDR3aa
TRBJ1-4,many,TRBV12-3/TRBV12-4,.,TGTGCCAGCTCCCCGGGGGGCATGAGAGAAAAACTGTTTTTT,CASSPGGMREKLFF
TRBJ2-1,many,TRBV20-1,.,TGCAGTGCAAACAGGGTTCACAATGAGCAGTTCTTC,CSANRVHNEQFF
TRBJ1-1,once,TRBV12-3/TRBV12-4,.,TGTGCCAGCAGTTTTGGGCAGGGTCACGAAGCTTTCTTT,CASSFGQGHEAFF
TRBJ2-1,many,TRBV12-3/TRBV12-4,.,TGTGCCAGCAGGACCCAGGGAGGTGAGCAGTTCTTC,CASRTQGGEQFF
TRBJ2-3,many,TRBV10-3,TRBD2,TGTGCCATCAGTCTTGGACTAGCGGGCAACACAGATACGCAGTATTTT,CAISLGLAGNTDTQYF
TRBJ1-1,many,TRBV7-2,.,TGTGCCAGCAGCGCCCACAGGGCAGGGAACACTGAAGCTTTCTTT,CASSAHRAGNTEAFF
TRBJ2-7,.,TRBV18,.,TGTGCCAGCTCACGGCCTAGTTGGAACGAGCAGTACTTC,CASSRPSWNEQYF
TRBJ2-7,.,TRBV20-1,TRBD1,TGCAGTGCTAGAGAAAGGACAGGGGGCTTCCTTACCTACGAGCAGTACTTC,CSARERTGGFLTYEQYF
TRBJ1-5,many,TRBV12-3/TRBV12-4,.,TGTGCCAGCAGTTTAGGGCGGGTCAATCAGCCCCAGCATTTT,CASSLGRVNQPQHF
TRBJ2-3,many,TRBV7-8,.,TGTGCCAGCAGCTTAGATCCGGAGACCAGCACAGATACGCAGTATTTT,CASSLDPETSTDTQYF
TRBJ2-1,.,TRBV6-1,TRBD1,TGTGCCAGCAGCCCCCCGGACAGGGGTCCTTTGGGTGAGCAGTTCTTC,CASSPPDRGPLGEQFF
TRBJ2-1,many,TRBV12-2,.,TGTGCAAGTCGTACCCCCCGACACAATGAGCAGTTCTTC,CASRTPRHNEQFF
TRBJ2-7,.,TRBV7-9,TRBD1,TGTGCCGGCATGAGTCAGGGGGTCTACGAGCAGTACTTC,CAGMSQGVYEQYF
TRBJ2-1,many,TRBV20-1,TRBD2,TGCAGTGCTAGAGATCAGGGCGGGAGCCACAATGAGCAGTTCTTC,CSARDQGGSHNEQFF
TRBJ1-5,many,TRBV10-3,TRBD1,TGTGCCATCAGTGCCGGGACAGGGGACCATCAGCCCCAGCATTTT,CAISAGTGDHQPQHF
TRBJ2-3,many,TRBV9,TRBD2,TGTGCCAGCAGCGTAGGGGGGGGTACAACAGATACGCAGTATTTT,CASSVGGGTTDTQYF
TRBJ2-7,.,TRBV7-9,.,TGTGCCAGCACCAGCGGAAACTACGAGCAGTACTTC,CASTSGNYEQYF
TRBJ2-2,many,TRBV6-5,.,TGTGCCAGCAGGACCCCCCTAGCGACGAACACCGGGGAGCTGTTTTTT,CASRTPLATNTGELFF
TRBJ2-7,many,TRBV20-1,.,TGCAGTGCTAGGGGGCGGAGAGCCTACGAGCAGTACTTC,CSARGRRAYEQYF
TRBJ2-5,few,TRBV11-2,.,TGTGCCAGCAGAAGGGGGACCCAAGAGACCCAGTACTTC,CASRRGTQETQYF
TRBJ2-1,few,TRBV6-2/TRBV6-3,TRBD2,TGTGCCAGCAGTTTTAGCGGGGAGTACTACAATGAGCAGTTCTTC,CASSFSGEYYNEQFF
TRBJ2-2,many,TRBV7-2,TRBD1,TGTGCCAGCAGCCCGACAGGGGGATTAATCGGGGAGCTGTTTTTT,CASSPTGGLIGELFF
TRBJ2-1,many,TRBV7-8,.,TGTGCCAGCAGCCCCTGGGGGAATGAGCAGTTCTTC,CASSPWGNEQFF